Below, one TCR beta chain is given with its context. Its target is not known. This sample was taken from a study of T cell responses to AZD1222 COVID-19 vaccine. Study at large: Analysis merged second doses at about 4 or about 12 weeks. Findings and limits, study-wide: Vaccination with two AZD1222 doses was followed by a rise in Spike-specific TCR breadth and depth. CD4 TCRs linked to vaccination spanned spike, dominating at 160-218 and 743-854. Reportedly, close to half of spike-specific TCRs are directed against unmutated variant regions.

Profiled with immunoSEQ multiplex PCR; TCRdb holds only in-frame clones, not every one. The repertoire holds some 180,000 clones, with 70% to 90% as singletons. CDR3 size: 16 residues. Germline V lookup: CDR1 MNHEY, CDR2 SMNVEV (reference sequence). The V and J ends lost 0 bases and 4 bases respectively, with 13 bases between them. The input for sequencing was peripheral blood, taken on day 0 of AZD1222 vaccination. The V call is TRBV27, the J call TRBJ2-1, with D hard to call. The receptor was derived from an adult in good health. The CDR3 coding sequence is TGTGCCAGCAGTTTATCGGTGGCCCCTCCGTACAATGAGCAGTTCTTC. Translated, it gives CASSLSVAPPYNEQFF.